This T cell receptor (beta chain) was found in a study of blood T cell repertoires in COVID-19 (dated by TCRdb to 2020 to 2021). With respect to the entire study: The collaborator samples originated in the United States, Italy and Spain and spanned the acute and convalescent phases of COVID-19. The material from the prospective study consisted of cDNA or gDNA derived from T cells, B-cell-depleted T cells, or PBMCs. The dataset comprised deeply sampled blood TCRbeta repertoires from subjects exposed to, actively infected with, or recovered from COVID-19. A freely available public database, intended as a resource for researchers studying the immune response to SARS-CoV-2, is where the repertoires were released. Samples were obtained from the ongoing ImmuneRACE study (first 160 participants) and from about 1,300 subjects provided by 6 global collaborators. A de-identified subject ID, COVID-19 status, age in years and sex were almost always included in the sample metadata. Where HLA class I and class II types were available, the types were taken from metadata supplied by the sample provider, not from assay-based typing.

Here is what the overall study found, with its caveats: The quantity of clinical and demographic metadata differed by source and by participant and was supplied without curation.

TCRbeta CDR3 regions were amplified from genomic DNA using the immunoSEQ Assay, a bias-controlled multiplex PCR. The paper's data handling went like this. The number of nucleated cells in each sample was estimated by amplification of reference gene primers within the assay. To quantify the absolute abundance of each unique TCRbeta CDR3 rearrangement, sequence reads were collapsed and filtered. For each sample, productive Simpson clonality was calculated as the square root of Simpson's diversity index over productive rearrangements. TCRdb holds this immuneACCESS table with in-frame rearrangements only. Some clones are missing; in checked studies, unresolved V genes explain under half, and the rest has no known cause. V and J calls and clone size are as listed in that table; D and trimming were resolved from the DNA. Within this sample are 120,000 to 150,000 clones, with roughly 84% of them counted one time only. The biggest ten clones account for 5% to 7% of the sample.

The CDR1 and CDR2 encoded by the germline V gene (reference sequence) are DFQATT and SNEGSKA. The CDR3, cysteine through phenylalanine, is 11 amino acids long. Only the CDR3 DNA is retained, 33 bases long and in frame from the first base. Trimming costs V 3 bases and J 14 bases, and their ends lie 14 bases apart. To note about this clone: Its antigen remains undetermined. A much more abundant neighbour one base away suggests this may be a read error.

In the prospective study, participants were about 18 to 95 years old, resided in 25 or so geographic areas of the United States, and were enrolled through a virtual design. In the prospective study, cohorts were assigned on the basis of participant-reported clinical history obtained from a screening survey and a study questionnaire. Exposed participants had been in contact, within 2 weeks of entering the study, with a person who had a PCR-confirmed or clinician-diagnosed case of COVID-19. Each participant in the prospective study had whole blood, serum and a nasopharyngeal or oropharyngeal swab collected by mobile phlebotomists. Over a roughly 2-month period, participants in the prospective study had the option of providing additional blood draws and questionnaires. Before DNA extraction, prospective study blood samples were shipped either frozen or at room temperature.

This chain is built from TRBV20-1 and TRBJ2-4, with no confident D gene call. This receptor was obtained from a woman between 50 and 59 years old who had been exposed to COVID-19. Sequenced input: PBMCs or T cells enriched from blood (not recorded which). The CDR3 region reads CSASLSSFEYF. The DNA sequence is TGCAGTGCTAGTCTTAGTAGCTTTGAGTACTTC.